This entry lists 32 T cell receptor beta chains sequenced from one sample in a study of cytomegalovirus exposure and HLA in healthy donors. PCR amplification relied on 60 Vbeta primers (plus 13 Jbeta primers). The repertoire was sequenced with immunoSEQ multiplex PCR; TCRdb's copy has only in-frame clones and lacks some. The sample shows more than 150,000 clones, 70% to 90% of them seen only once. Sequencing was performed on PBMCs. The receptors here all came from a man aged 18 to 30 in good health and CMV-seropositive.

This clone was detected only once. CDR3 in amino acids: CASNGPGAYEQYF. DNA for the CDR3: TGTGCCAGCAACGGCCCCGGAGCCTACGAGCAGTACTTC. V is TRBV7-9 and J is TRBJ2-7; no reliable D call. Germline CDR1 is SEHNR and CDR2 is FQNEAQ (reference sequence). This CDR3 has 13 amino acids. Trimming removed 7 bases at V and 2 bases at J, with 12 bases between.

This clone was seen just once. This chain connects TRBV7-8 to TRBJ2-7; unclear D gene. The CDR3 is 14 residues long. Per the germline V gene, CDR1 is SGHVS and CDR2 is FQNEAQ. The V end lost 6 bases, the J end lost 7 bases, and 19 bases lay between the germline ends. CDR3 protein: CASRTEWPYGEQYF. CDR3 nucleotides: TGTGCCAGCAGAACCGAGTGGCCTTACGGGGAGCAGTACTTC.

J is TRBJ1-2 and V is TRBV29-1, with D maybe TRBD1 (6 bases). Germline V gene lookup returns CDR1 SQVTM and CDR2 ANQGSEA. V gave up 4 bases and J gave up 4 bases, with 13 bases separating them. The CDR3 is 13 residues long. For the CDR3, the DNA is TGCAGCGTTGCCCGCTTGGACAGCTATGGCTACACCTTC. Its translation is CSVARLDSYGYTF.

The chain uses TRBV5-4 and TRBJ2-5, with D possibly TRBD1 on 5 matching bases. Germline V CDR1 and CDR2: SGHNT, YYREEE (reference sequence). The CDR3 spans 15 residues. V was clipped by 5 bases and J by 5 bases, with 19 bases between them. Here the CDR3 reads CASSSGQSSLETQYF. CDR3 in DNA: TGTGCCAGCAGTTCAGGGCAGTCCAGTCTCGAGACCCAGTACTTC.

The chain couples TRBV4-1 to TRBJ1-2; 7 bases line up with TRBD1. The CDR3 is 16 amino acids. Germline assignment: CDR1 MGHRA and CDR2 YSYEKL. Losses at the gene ends were 5 bases for V and 5 bases for J; bases not matched to a gene: 14. CDR3 in amino acids: CASSLSPRDSRYGYTF. CDR3 nucleotide sequence: TGCGCCAGCAGCTTAAGCCCCCGGGACAGCAGATATGGCTACACCTTC.

J is TRBJ2-7 and V is TRBV6-1; TRBD2 matches at 10 bases. CDR1 is MNHNS and CDR2 is SASEGT in the germline V gene. The V gene end was trimmed by 6 bases and the J gene end by 3 bases; junction bases not matched to a gene: 2. The CDR3 is 13 amino acids. The CDR3 region is CASRLAGNYEQYF. The CDR3 region has the DNA TGTGCCAGCAGACTAGCGGGGAACTACGAGCAGTACTTC.

The V gene is TRBV15, the J gene TRBJ1-2; D gene ambiguous. CDR3 length equals 15 residues. Trimming stripped 0 bases from V and 4 bases from J, with 12 bases between. CDR1 LNHNV and CDR2 YYDKDF come from the germline V gene (reference sequence). As DNA, the CDR3 is TGTGCCACCAGCAGAGATCAAGTTCCCGGCTATGGCTACACCTTC. Amino acid sequence: CATSRDQVPGYGYTF.

V gene TRBV7-2 combines with J gene TRBJ1-3; D ambiguous. The CDR3 is 15 amino acids. The germline V and J ends were trimmed by 0 bases and 0 bases, with 6 bases remaining between them. Per germline, CDR1 SGHTA and CDR2 FQGNSA. The CDR3 region has the DNA TGTGCCAGCAGCTTAGCGCGTGGCTCTGGAAACACCATATATTTT. Residues: CASSLARGSGNTIYF.

This chain connects TRBV9 to TRBJ2-7; 10 bases match TRBD2. The germline CDR1 and CDR2 sequences are SGDLS and YYNGEE. The CDR3 covers 14 residues. V was pared by 0 bases and J by 4 bases, with 1 base of the junction left unmatched. The CDR3: CASSVVAGGYEQYF. For the CDR3, the DNA is TGTGCCAGCAGCGTAGTAGCGGGGGGTTACGAGCAGTACTTC.

V and J are TRBV29-1 and TRBJ2-3; no clear D gene. The CDR3 contains 10 residues. V dropped 7 bases and J dropped 5 bases, with 7 bases sitting between them. Germline CDR1 reads SQVTM; CDR2 reads ANQGSEA. CDR3 loop: CSGGEDTQYF. The CDR3 DNA is TGCAGCGGAGGTGAAGATACGCAGTATTTT.

This rearrangement joins TRBV4-2 to TRBJ2-5; D possibly corresponds to TRBD2 (5 bases). The germline V gene encodes CDR1 LGHNA and CDR2 YNFKEQ. This CDR3 region has 13 residues. Trimming took 6 bases from V and 3 from J, leaving 11 bases between them. CDR3 loop: CASSPRGEETQYF. Here the CDR3 DNA reads TGTGCCAGCAGTCCCCGGGGAGAAGAGACCCAGTACTTC.

The chain has TRBV4-2 and TRBJ2-5; 10 nucleotides match TRBD2. CDR1 is LGHNA and CDR2 is YNFKEQ in the germline V gene. Trimming took 0 bases from V and 5 from J; bases not matched to a gene: 6. This CDR3 contains 16 residues. CDR3 residues: CASSQDPAGGQETQYF. The CDR3 bases are TGTGCCAGCAGCCAAGATCCAGCGGGGGGGCAGGAGACCCAGTACTTC.

This sequence joins TRBV19 and TRBJ1-1, with D uncertain. Deletions cut 3 bases from V and 5 bases from J, with 10 bases between. The CDR3 length is 13 residues. Germline CDR1 is LNHDA and CDR2 is SQIVND (reference sequence). This chain's CDR3 is CASSIRGETEAFF. As DNA, the CDR3 is TGTGCCAGTAGTATCCGGGGTGAGACTGAAGCTTTCTTT. Full variable domain (outside the CDR3, taken from reference TRBV19 and TRBJ1-1): DGGITQSPKYLFRKEGQNVTLSCEQNLNHDAMYWYRQDPGQGLRLIYYSQIVNDFQKGDIAEGYSVSREKKESFPLTVTSAQKNPTAFYLCASSIRGETEAFFGQGTRLTVV.

The V gene is TRBV30, the J gene TRBJ2-7, with 9 bases lining up with TRBD2. Germline CDR1 GTSNPN, CDR2 SVGIG (reference sequence). Losses at the gene ends were 8 bases for V and 3 bases for J; bases not matched to a gene: 11. This CDR3 contains 14 residues. The CDR3 DNA reads as TGTGCCCTGGAAGGCGGGAGGGAAAACTACGAGCAGTACTTC. Amino acid sequence: CALEGGRENYEQYF.

The V call is TRBV9, the J call TRBJ2-1, with TRBD1 matching 9 bases. Trimming at V came to 0 bases and at J to 8 bases, leaving 3 bases not matched to a gene. The CDR3 totals 14 residues. Germline V gene sequence: CDR1 SGDLS, CDR2 YYNGEE. CDR3 nucleotide sequence: TGTGCCAGCAGCGTAGCGGGACAGGGCTATGAGCAGTTCTTC. Amino acids: CASSVAGQGYEQFF. Full variable domain (missing parts from reference TRBV9 and TRBJ2-1): DSGVTQTPKHLITATGQRVTLRCSPRSGDLSVYWYQQSLDQGLQFLIQYYNGEERAKGNILERFSAQQFPDLHSELNLSSLELGDSALYFCASSVAGQGYEQFFGPGTRLTVL.

The chain carries TRBV7-6 and TRBJ2-2, with 7 bases aligning to TRBD1. The V gene end was trimmed by 6 bases and the J gene end by 5 bases; junction bases not matched to a gene: 9. CDR1 and CDR2 from the germline V gene are SGHVS and FNYEAQ. The CDR3 runs 15 residues. The CDR3: CASSPRDSRTGELFF. Here the CDR3 DNA reads TGTGCCAGCAGTCCTAGGGACAGTCGGACCGGGGAGCTGTTTTTT.

This clone was recorded once. CDR3 sequence (DNA): TGTGCCAGCTCACCTCAGACGCCGGGACAGGGGTATCGCTATGGCTACACCTTC. This sequence encodes CASSPQTPGQGYRYGYTF. The chain combines TRBV18 with TRBJ1-2; TRBD1 aligns across 10 bases. The CDR3 is 18 amino acids. V dropped 3 bases and J dropped 4; count of bases not matched to a gene: 14. Germline V CDR1 and CDR2: KGHSH, LQKENI.

The chain combines TRBV9 with TRBJ1-2, with D hard to call. Germline CDR1 and CDR2: SGDLS and YYNGEE. The CDR3 is 13 amino acids. Trimming stripped 0 bases from V and 6 bases from J, with 9 bases between. The CDR3 nucleotides read TGTGCCAGCAGCGTAGATGGTAGTGATGGCTACACCTTC. This sequence encodes CASSVDGSDGYTF.

Worth noting for this clone: One end of the junction varies from germline; a read error may be responsible. The chain couples TRBV15 to TRBJ1-2, with 7 nucleotides matching TRBD1. This CDR3 has 11 amino acids. Germline V gene sequence: CDR1 LNHNV, CDR2 YYDKDF (reference sequence). The CDR3 DNA reads as TGTGCCACCAGCAAAGACAGGGATTGGGACTTC. Protein: CATSKDRDWDF.

V usage is TRBV29-1 and J usage is TRBJ1-2, with D unclear. Trimming left V 3 bases short and J 0 bases short, with 8 bases between. The CDR3 is 13 residues long. The germline V gene encodes CDR1 SQVTM and CDR2 ANQGSEA. As DNA, the CDR3 is TGCAGCGTTGATCCTCGAGCTAACTATGGCTACACCTTC. Its protein is CSVDPRANYGYTF.

The chain uses TRBV30 and TRBJ1-4, with a tentative D call TRBD1 (5 bases). This CDR3 contains 12 residues. Germline assignment: CDR1 GTSNPN and CDR2 SVGIG (reference sequence). Trimming shortened V by 8 bases and J by 5 bases, and 12 bases separated the two germline ends. CDR3 residues: CAGGERNEKLFF. The DNA of the CDR3 is TGTGCCGGAGGGGAGCGGAATGAAAAACTGTTTTTT.

The rearrangement links TRBV10-3 to TRBJ2-7; TRBD1 aligns across 10 bases. J lost 4 bases, V lost 4 bases, and 1 base had no gene match. This CDR3 comprises 13 residues. Germline V gene lookup returns CDR1 ENHRY and CDR2 SYGVKD. The CDR3 region has the DNA TGTGCCATCAGTGGGACAGGGGGTTACGAGCAGTACTTC. Protein product: CAISGTGGYEQYF.

The rearrangement uses TRBV28 and TRBJ2-2; possibly TRBD1 for D (6 bases). Trimming left V 4 bases short and J 4 bases short, with 7 bases between. There are 13 residues in the CDR3. CDR1 is MDHEN and CDR2 is SYDVKM in the germline V gene. CDR3 sequence: CASSWTATGELFF. CDR3 nucleotide sequence: TGTGCCAGCAGTTGGACAGCCACCGGGGAGCTGTTTTTT.

This chain uses TRBV7-2 with TRBJ2-2; tentative D call: TRBD1 (6 bases). The CDR3 is 15 residues long. Germline CDR1 is SGHTA and CDR2 is FQGNSA. Trimming shortened V by 1 base and J by 2 bases, and 8 bases separated the two germline ends. This CDR3 reads CASSLGDTNTGELFF. CDR3 DNA sequence: TGTGCCAGCAGCTTAGGGGACACAAACACCGGGGAGCTGTTTTTT. The variable domain in full, completed from reference TRBV7-2 and TRBJ2-2, reads GAGVSQSPSNKVTEKGKDVELRCDPISGHTALYWYRQSLGQGLEFLIYFQGNSAPDKSGLPSDRFSAERTGGSVSTLTIQRTQQEDSAVYLCASSLGDTNTGELFFGEGSRLTVL.

The V call is TRBV7-9, the J call TRBJ2-2; TRBD1 matches at 10 bases. CDR3 length: 18 amino acids. V shed 5 bases, J shed 7 bases, and the junction held 16 bases outside the gene matches. Germline CDR1 reads SEHNR; CDR2 reads FQNEAQ (reference sequence). CDR3 sequence (DNA): TGTGCCAGCAGCCCAACGACCTCTGACAGGGGGCGAGTCGGGGAGCTGTTTTTT. This translates into CASSPTTSDRGRVGELFF.

V gene TRBV27 combines with J gene TRBJ1-1; D is ambiguous. CDR3 length: 13 residues. V was shortened by 5 bases and J by 1 base, with 8 bases between the two germline ends. Germline V lookup: CDR1 MNHEY, CDR2 SMNVEV (reference sequence). Written as DNA, the CDR3 is TGTGCCAGCAGTCCCCGAGCGAACACTGAAGCTTTCTTT. Its translation is CASSPRANTEAFF.

This chain joins TRBV2 and TRBJ2-5; 8 bases map to TRBD2. The CDR3 sequence is 14 residues long. V gave up 10 bases and J gave up 0 bases; unmatched junction bases: 7. Germline CDR1 reads SNHLY; CDR2 reads FYNNEI. CDR3 region: CANTIAGNQETQYF. CDR3 DNA sequence: TGTGCCAACACCATAGCGGGGAACCAAGAGACCCAGTACTTC.

This clone was seen a single time. CDR3 coding DNA: TGTGCCAGCAGTAGACTAGGGACAGGGGCGTACAATGAGCAGTTCTTC. Protein: CASSRLGTGAYNEQFF. The V call is TRBV27, the J call TRBJ2-1, with 10 nucleotides matching TRBD1. Per the germline V gene, CDR1 is MNHEY and CDR2 is SMNVEV (reference sequence). Losses at the gene ends were 5 bases for V and 4 bases for J; bases not matched to a gene: 8. CDR3 length: 16 residues.

The chain is built from TRBV7-2 and TRBJ2-1; 7 bases agree with TRBD1. The CDR3 extends over 15 amino acids. Unmatched junction bases numbered 7, after V lost 3 bases and J lost 5 bases. The germline gives CDR1 SGHTA, CDR2 FQGNSA. CDR3 sequence (DNA): TGTGCCAGCAGCTTCGACAGGGCAGGGCACAATGAGCAGTTCTTC. Translation gives CASSFDRAGHNEQFF. The full variable domain, in which reference TRBV7-2 and TRBJ2-1 provide the parts outside the CDR3, is GAGVSQSPSNKVTEKGKDVELRCDPISGHTALYWYRQSLGQGLEFLIYFQGNSAPDKSGLPSDRFSAERTGGSVSTLTIQRTQQEDSAVYLCASSFDRAGHNEQFFGPGTRLTVL.

This chain's CDR3 is CASERTGPNTEAFF. The CDR3 DNA reads TGTGCCAGCGAAAGGACAGGGCCGAACACTGAAGCTTTCTTT. The chain combines TRBV6-1 with TRBJ1-1; 8 bases fit TRBD1. V lost 8 bases and J lost 1; bases outside the gene matches: 6. The germline V gene encodes CDR1 MNHNS and CDR2 SASEGT. The CDR3 runs to 14 residues.

The chain has TRBV5-4 and TRBJ2-7; D is perhaps TRBD1 (5 bases). This CDR3 is 13 amino acids long. Between the trimmed V and J ends, which lost 0 bases and 4 bases, there was a span of 8 bases. Germline V lookup: CDR1 SGHNT, CDR2 YYREEE (reference sequence). CDR3 nucleotides: TGTGCCAGCAGCTTGGGCAGGGCTTACGAGCAGTACTTC. Translated, it gives CASSLGRAYEQYF. Full variable domain (remainder filled in from reference TRBV5-4 and TRBJ2-7): ETGVTQSPTHLIKTRGQQVTLRCSSQSGHNTVSWYQQALGQGPQFIFQYYREEENGRGNFPPRFSGLQFPNYSSELNVNALELDDSALYLCASSLGRAYEQYFGPGTRLTVT.

The V and J genes are TRBV29-1 and TRBJ2-7; a possible D gene is TRBD2 (5 bases). The CDR3 is 11 residues long. Trimming took 4 bases from V and 4 from J, leaving 8 bases between them. Germline lookup yields CDR1 SQVTM and CDR2 ANQGSEA. The chain's CDR3 is CSVGSGYEQYF. CDR3 sequence (DNA): TGCAGCGTTGGTTCGGGATACGAGCAGTACTTC.